Below, 28 T cell receptor beta chains from the same sample are listed, as sequenced in a study of blood T cell repertoires in COVID-19. The data were produced by immunoSEQ multiplex PCR, yet TCRdb's version contains in-frame clones alone and is incomplete. The sample carries some 120,000 clones, 55% to 75% recorded once. Material for sequencing was peripheral blood. The receptors were gathered from a human donor with acute or convalescent COVID-19. The donor label of this sample is uncertain.

There are a few counts of this clone. V gene TRBV7-3 combines with J gene TRBJ1-1; D not certain. Trimming stripped 3 bases from V and 4 bases from J, with 9 bases between. Germline V gene lookup returns CDR1 SGHTA and CDR2 FQGTGA. CDR3 length equals 13 residues. The CDR3 reads CASSFQYSTEAFF. Here the CDR3 DNA reads TGTGCCAGCAGCTTTCAGTATTCCACTGAAGCTTTCTTT.

In this sample, this clone turned up once. V and J are TRBV21-1 and TRBJ2-4; the DNA was not used to check the table's D call, TRBD1. TRBV21-1 counts as a pseudogene. This CDR3 is 17 amino acids long. Written as DNA, the CDR3 is TGTGCCAGCAGCAAAGGACCTGTAGACAGAGCCAAAAACATTCAGTACTTC. It yields the protein CASSKGPVDRAKNIQYF.

The V and J genes are TRBV28 and TRBJ2-2; D gene ambiguous. Looked up from germline, CDR1 is MDHEN and CDR2 is SYDVKM. The CDR3 totals 13 residues. Deletions cut 7 bases from V and 1 base from J, with 7 bases between. The CDR3 DNA is TGTGCCAGCACTAAACGGAACACCGGGGAGCTGTTTTTT. Amino acid sequence: CASTKRNTGELFF.

The table lists this clone with many counts. The CDR3 sequence is CASSKDRAMDTQYF. CDR3 bases: TGTGCCAGTAGTAAGGACAGGGCTATGGATACGCAGTATTTT. V and J are TRBV19 and TRBJ2-3; 8 bases are a match to TRBD1. The V segment lost 4 bases and the J segment 6 bases; nucleotides outside the gene matches: 6. The CDR3 covers 14 residues. The germline V gene encodes CDR1 LNHDA and CDR2 SQIVND (reference sequence).

The chain recombines TRBV28 with TRBJ1-5; 7 bases agree with TRBD1. The germline V gene encodes CDR1 MDHEN and CDR2 SYDVKM. V lost 10 bases and J lost 5; bases outside the gene matches: 5. The CDR3 has 12 amino acids. The chain's CDR3 is CATDQGDQPQHF. DNA for the CDR3: TGTGCCACCGACCAGGGGGATCAGCCCCAGCATTTT.

The V call is TRBV24-1, the J call TRBJ2-3; perhaps TRBD2 as D (7 bases). This CDR3 contains 15 residues. CDR1 is KGHDR and CDR2 is SFDVKD in the germline V gene. Trimming took off 2 bases at V and 5 bases at J, with 13 bases between the two ends. The CDR3 bases are TGTGCCACCAGTGATTGGGGGGGGGCCCAAGATACGCAGTATTTT. Its protein product is CATSDWGGAQDTQYF.

The rearrangement uses TRBV4-1 and TRBJ2-1; 8 bases map to TRBD2. This CDR3 has 17 amino acids. Germline trimming cut 4 bases from V and 0 bases from J; bases unmatched to any gene: 8. The germline V gene has CDR1 MGHRA and CDR2 YSYEKL. This CDR3 reads CASSLGRARGSYNEQFF. Here the CDR3 DNA reads TGCGCCAGCAGCCTCGGGAGGGCCCGGGGCTCCTACAATGAGCAGTTCTTC.

DNA for the CDR3: TGTGCCAGCAGCCGGGGGGCTTCCTATAATTCACCCCTCCACTTT. Translated: CASSRGASYNSPLHF. The gene calls are TRBV7-6 and TRBJ1-6, with D perhaps matching TRBD1 (6 bases). CDR3 length: 15 amino acids. V lost 5 bases to trimming and J lost 1 base, with 9 bases between them. Germline CDR1 SGHVS, CDR2 FNYEAQ.

In its sample, this clone was seen many times. The chain employs TRBV6-5 and TRBJ1-5, with 7 bases fitting TRBD1. J gave up 3 bases and V 5 bases, and 4 bases lay outside the gene matches. Germline V gene data show CDR1 as MNHEY and CDR2 as SVGAGI. The length of the CDR3 is 14 residues. The CDR3 loop is CASSKQGPNQPQHF. The CDR3, as DNA: TGTGCCAGCAGTAAACAGGGGCCCAATCAGCCCCAGCATTTT.

The chain carries TRBV12-5 and TRBJ1-1, with 7 bases fitting TRBD1. There are 13 residues in the CDR3. Germline assignment: CDR1 LGHNT and CDR2 FRNRAP. V dropped 5 bases and J dropped 3; count of bases not matched to a gene: 3. The CDR3 protein is CASGRDSYTEAFF. The CDR3 nucleotides read TGTGCTAGTGGTAGGGACAGCTACACTGAAGCTTTCTTT. Complete variable domain (other parts from reference TRBV12-5 and TRBJ1-1): DARVTQTPRHKVTEMGQEVTMRCQPILGHNTVFWYRQTMMQGLELLAYFRNRAPLDDSGMPKDRFSAEMPDATLATLKIQPSEPRDSAVYFCASGRDSYTEAFFGQGTRLTVV.

This rearrangement joins TRBV10-3 to TRBJ1-5; unclear D gene. The V gene lost 6 bases and the J gene lost 0 bases, with 9 bases spanning the gap. The CDR3 extends over 14 amino acids. Germline values: CDR1 ENHRY, CDR2 SYGVKD. CDR3 amino acids: CAISDGVSNQPQHF. Here the CDR3 DNA reads TGTGCCATCAGCGACGGGGTTAGCAATCAGCCCCAGCATTTT.

The V and J genes are TRBV3-1 (or the pseudogene TRBV3-2) and TRBJ1-2; TRBD1 might be the D (6 bases). The CDR3 runs to 18 residues. V lost 5 bases, J lost 3 bases, and 25 bases lay in between. Germline-derived CDR1 and CDR2 are LGHDT and YNNKEL (reference sequence). CDR3 sequence reads: CASSFPGGASGLDYGYTF. CDR3 nucleotides: TGTGCCAGCAGCTTCCCGGGGGGGGCCTCCGGGCTAGACTATGGCTACACCTTC.

This clone came up a few times. The V call is TRBV5-1, the J call TRBJ1-2, with D tentatively TRBD1 (6 bases). The CDR3 runs 13 residues. Trimming removed 1 base at V and 6 bases at J, with 10 bases between. Germline loops: CDR1 SGHRS, CDR2 YFSETQ. CDR3 amino acids: CASSLWDKDGYTF. As DNA, the CDR3 is TGCGCCAGCAGCTTGTGGGACAAGGATGGCTACACCTTC.

V and J are TRBV19 and TRBJ2-7, with 8 bases identical to TRBD2. CDR3 length: 16 residues. Germline trimming cut 8 bases from V and 0 bases from J; bases unmatched to any gene: 12. Looked up from germline, CDR1 is LNHDA and CDR2 is SQIVND (reference sequence). DNA of the CDR3: TGTGCCAGTCCTTATTGTCAGCGGGGGCCCTCCTACGAGCAGTACTTC. It encodes CASPYCQRGPSYEQYF.

V is TRBV24-1 and J is TRBJ2-5, with D possibly being TRBD1 (5 bases). Germline CDR1 is KGHDR and CDR2 is SFDVKD. V was cut by 8 bases and J by 2 bases, with 14 bases left in between. The CDR3 is made up of 14 amino acids. The CDR3 sequence: CATKNRPIQETQYF. DNA of the CDR3: TGTGCCACCAAAAACAGGCCCATACAAGAGACCCAGTACTTC.

This chain connects TRBV11-2 to TRBJ2-7; D remains unclear. The V gene lost 3 bases and the J gene lost 0 bases, with 9 bases spanning the gap. CDR1 SGHAT and CDR2 FQNNGV come from the germline V gene. CDR3 length: 14 residues. CDR3 residues: CASSFFSDSYEQYV. The CDR3, as DNA: TGTGCCAGCAGCTTTTTCAGTGACTCCTACGAGCAGTACGTC.

This chain links TRBV12-3 or TRBV12-4 with TRBJ1-1; D unresolved. The CDR3 is made up of 13 amino acids. The germline V and J ends were trimmed by 6 bases and 0 bases, with 8 bases remaining between them. The CDR3 reads CASSQNMNTEAFF. The DNA of the CDR3 is TGTGCCAGCAGCCAGAACATGAACACTGAAGCTTTCTTT.

This clone came up a few times. This chain links TRBV30 with TRBJ1-2; no reliable D call. The germline V gene has CDR1 GTSNPN and CDR2 SVGIG (reference sequence). CDR3 length: 14 residues. Trimming stripped 4 bases from V and 4 bases from J, with 16 bases between. This CDR3 is CAWTKDGVTYGYTF. CDR3 in DNA: TGTGCCTGGACCAAAGATGGAGTAACCTATGGCTACACCTTC.

This chain joins TRBV5-1 and TRBJ1-4; 7 bases line up with TRBD1. Trimming took 4 bases from V and 5 from J; bases not matched to a gene: 2. CDR3 length: 13 amino acids. Germline CDR1 is SGHRS and CDR2 is YFSETQ. CDR3: CASSRDSNEKLFF. In nucleotides, the CDR3 is TGCGCCAGCAGCCGGGACAGCAATGAAAAACTGTTTTTT.

This clone was counted once. The CDR3 DNA is TGCGCCAGCAGCTATTCTAGCGGGGGGAGCCAAGAGACCCAGTACTTC. This gives the protein CASSYSSGGSQETQYF. The J gene is TRBJ2-5, the V gene TRBV5-1; 11 bases fit TRBD2. Germline CDR1 SGHRS, CDR2 YFSETQ. V trimming: 3 bases; J trimming: 1 base; junction bases outside the gene matches: 5. The CDR3 is made up of 16 amino acids.

This clone was recorded once. The rearrangement uses TRBV19 and TRBJ1-1; unclear D gene. There are 11 residues in the CDR3. V lost 6 bases, J lost 6 bases, and 8 bases lay in between. Per germline, CDR1 LNHDA and CDR2 SQIVND (reference sequence). The CDR3 spells CASRRVAEAFF. The CDR3 nucleotides read TGTGCCAGTAGGCGGGTGGCTGAAGCTTTCTTT. Together with reference TRBV19 and TRBJ1-1, the CDR3 gives the full variable domain: DGGITQSPKYLFRKEGQNVTLSCEQNLNHDAMYWYRQDPGQGLRLIYYSQIVNDFQKGDIAEGYSVSREKKESFPLTVTSAQKNPTAFYLCASRRVAEAFFGQGTRLTVV.

The chain is built from TRBV29-1 and TRBJ2-2; no clear D. Trimming removed 4 bases from V and 5 bases from J, with 5 bases in between. Germline loops: CDR1 SQVTM, CDR2 ANQGSEA. CDR3 length: 11 amino acids. The CDR3 DNA sequence: TGCAGCGTTGTCAAAACCGGGGAGCTGTTTTTT. This codes for CSVVKTGELFF.

The chain employs TRBV5-1 and TRBJ1-2; no firm D call. The CDR3 consists of 13 residues. V lost 4 bases and J 2 bases, leaving 9 bases between the germline ends. Germline V lookup: CDR1 SGHRS, CDR2 YFSETQ. The CDR3 protein is CASSRGGNYGYTF. DNA of the CDR3: TGCGCCAGCAGCCGAGGCGGAAACTATGGCTACACCTTC.

Only a few counts were recorded for this clone. The rearrangement joins TRBV5-1 to TRBJ2-2, with TRBD2 matching over 11 bases. The V gene's germline CDR1 is SGHRS and CDR2 YFSETQ. The CDR3 has 17 amino acids. After removal of 2 bases from V and 1 base from J, the junction contained 4 bases not matched to a gene. The CDR3 is CASSFPGTSGNTGELFF. The CDR3 nucleotides read TGCGCCAGCAGCTTCCCGGGGACTAGCGGGAACACCGGGGAGCTGTTTTTT.

This clone was observed once. CDR3 in amino acids: CASSLGVGGRFEQYF. In DNA, the CDR3 is TGTGCCAGCAGCTTAGGCGTGGGGGGGCGGTTCGAGCAGTACTTC. J is TRBJ2-7 and V is TRBV11-2; possibly TRBD2 for D (7 bases). The CDR3 runs 15 residues. Trimming left V 1 base short and J 6 bases short, with 16 bases between. Germline assignment: CDR1 SGHAT and CDR2 FQNNGV.

The chain recombines TRBV24-1 with TRBJ1-1, with D perhaps matching TRBD1 (5 bases). The germline V gene has CDR1 KGHDR and CDR2 SFDVKD. Trimming cost V 2 bases and J 6 bases, with 18 bases left between them. The CDR3 sequence is 16 residues long. CDR3 sequence (DNA): TGTGCCACCAGTGATTCGTCATGGGGCCCGGGCTCTGAAGCTTTCTTT. It specifies CATSDSSWGPGSEAFF.

The chain recombines TRBV7-9 with TRBJ1-3, with 9 nucleotides matching TRBD1. Trimming removed 7 bases from V and 2 bases from J; junction bases left unmatched: 15. Germline V gene sequence: CDR1 SEHNR, CDR2 FQNEAQ (reference sequence). The CDR3 covers 18 residues. The CDR3: CASMTGTGYSVTGNTIYF. CDR3 coding DNA: TGTGCCAGCATGACCGGGACAGGGTATTCCGTGACTGGAAACACCATATATTTT.

CDR3 DNA: TGTGCCAGCCGGACCGGGACAGGGTATGGCTACACCTTC. Protein: CASRTGTGYGYTF. This chain uses TRBV5-5 with TRBJ1-2, with TRBD1 matching 9 bases. Germline CDR1 is SGHKS and CDR2 is YYEKEE (reference sequence). With V trimmed by 7 bases and J by 5 bases, 6 bases remained unmatched. CDR3 length: 13 residues.